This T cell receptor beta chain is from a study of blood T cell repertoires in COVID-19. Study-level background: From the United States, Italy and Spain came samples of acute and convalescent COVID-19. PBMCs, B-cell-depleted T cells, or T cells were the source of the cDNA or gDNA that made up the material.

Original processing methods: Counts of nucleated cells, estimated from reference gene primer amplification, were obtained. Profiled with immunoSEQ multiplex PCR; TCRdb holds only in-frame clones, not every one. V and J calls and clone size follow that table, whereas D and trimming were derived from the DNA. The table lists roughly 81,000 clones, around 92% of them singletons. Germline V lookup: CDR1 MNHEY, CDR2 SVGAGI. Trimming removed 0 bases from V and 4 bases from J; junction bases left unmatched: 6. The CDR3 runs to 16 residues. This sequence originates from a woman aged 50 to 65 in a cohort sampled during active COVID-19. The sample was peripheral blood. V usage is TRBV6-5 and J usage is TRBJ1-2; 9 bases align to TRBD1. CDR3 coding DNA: TGTGCCAGCAGTTACTCAACCGGGACAGGGTCCTATGGCTACACCTTC. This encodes CASSYSTGTGSYGYTF.